One and the same sample provided the 27 T cell receptor beta chains below, sequenced in a study of blood T cell repertoires in COVID-19. The assay was immunoSEQ multiplex PCR, and TCRdb's table has in-frame clones only and misses some. The sample lists just under 350,000 clones, around nine tenths occurring once. Sequencing used peripheral blood. Receptors originate from a woman aged 18 to 35 who had recovered from COVID-19.

V gene TRBV12-2 combines with J gene TRBJ2-7; the table calls TRBD2, which could not be checked here. TRBV12-2 is flagged as a pseudogene. The CDR3 runs 13 residues. The CDR3 is CASRPQAYYEQYV. CDR3 sequence (DNA): TGTGCAAGTCGCCCCCAAGCCTACTACGAGCAGTACGTC.

This clone has a single count. The chain employs TRBV7-2 and TRBJ1-6; no definite D call. The CDR3 runs to 15 residues. Germline V lookup: CDR1 SGHTA, CDR2 FQGNSA. V lost 2 bases to trimming and J lost 0 bases, with 5 bases between them. This chain's CDR3 is CASSLKSSYNSPLHF. CDR3 nucleotide sequence: TGTGCCAGCAGCTTAAAGAGCTCCTATAATTCACCCCTCCACTTT.

This clone was seen more than once but under ten times. This rearrangement joins TRBV7-9 to TRBJ1-3; no firm D call. With 3 bases removed from V and 0 bases from J, the gap between germline ends came to 9 bases. The CDR3 consists of 15 residues. Germline CDR1 and CDR2: SEHNR and FQNEAQ (reference sequence). The CDR3 reads CASSLWADSGNTIYF. The CDR3 DNA is TGTGCCAGCAGCTTGTGGGCAGACTCTGGAAACACCATATATTTT.

The rearrangement uses TRBV9 and TRBJ2-5, with a weak D call TRBD2 (7 bases). Trimming cost V 0 bases and J 1 base, with 10 bases left between them. This CDR3 has 15 residues. Germline lookup yields CDR1 SGDLS and CDR2 YYNGEE. The CDR3 nucleotides are TGTGCCAGCAGCGTAGGGGAGGGGGTCCAAGAGACCCAGTACTTC. It yields the protein CASSVGEGVQETQYF.

The chain is built from TRBV19 and TRBJ1-2; D remains ambiguous. The CDR3 extends over 16 amino acids. CDR1 is LNHDA and CDR2 is SQIVND in the germline V gene (reference sequence). Trimming removed 5 bases at V and 4 bases at J, with 20 bases between. CDR3 residues: CASSPEVRVATYGYTF. CDR3 bases: TGTGCCAGTAGTCCCGAAGTCCGGGTTGCAACCTATGGCTACACCTTC.

V and J are TRBV24-1 and TRBJ1-6, with 10 bases identical to TRBD1. The CDR3 consists of 16 residues. After removal of 6 bases from V and 10 bases from J, the junction contained 11 bases not matched to a gene. Germline V gene sequence: CDR1 KGHDR, CDR2 SFDVKD. The CDR3 DNA reads as TGTGCCACCAGTATCTTATATGACAGGGGGCCATCACCCCTCCACTTT. Its translation is CATSILYDRGPSPLHF.

This chain joins TRBV6-5 and TRBJ1-6, with D unclear. Germline V CDR1 and CDR2: MNHEY, SVGAGI. Trimming took off 10 bases at V and 0 bases at J, with 7 bases between the two ends. The CDR3 spans 13 residues. The chain's CDR3 is CATASSYNSPLHF. Here the CDR3 DNA reads TGTGCCACCGCCAGCTCCTATAATTCACCCCTCCACTTT.

V is TRBV6-5 and J is TRBJ2-7, with TRBD1 identical over 10 bases. The CDR3 length is 13 residues. J was trimmed by 4 bases and V by 8 bases; bases with no gene match: 5. Germline V CDR1 and CDR2: MNHEY, SVGAGI. The CDR3 bases are TGTGCCAGCGGGACAGGGGAAATTTACGAGCAGTACGTC. Translation gives CASGTGEIYEQYV.

The gene calls are TRBV9 and TRBJ1-1; weak D call: TRBD1 (5 bases). Germline values: CDR1 SGDLS, CDR2 YYNGEE. Trimming pared 0 bases from V and 4 bases from J, leaving 13 bases between. The CDR3 loop spans 15 amino acids. The CDR3 is CASSVAGRGSTEAFF. The DNA of the CDR3 is TGTGCCAGCAGCGTAGCAGGGAGGGGATCCACTGAAGCTTTCTTT. The whole variable domain, filled in from reference TRBV9 and TRBJ1-1, reads DSGVTQTPKHLITATGQRVTLRCSPRSGDLSVYWYQQSLDQGLQFLIQYYNGEERAKGNILERFSAQQFPDLHSELNLSSLELGDSALYFCASSVAGRGSTEAFFGQGTRLTVV.

The CDR3 protein is CAGHMGTGNYGYTF. The DNA of the CDR3 is TGTGCCGGTCACATGGGGACAGGGAACTATGGCTACACCTTC. V and J are TRBV2 and TRBJ1-2, with 9 nucleotides matching TRBD1. With V trimmed by 11 bases and J by 2 bases, 9 bases remained unmatched. The CDR3 consists of 14 residues. Germline CDR1 reads SNHLY; CDR2 reads FYNNEI.

The CDR3 nucleotides read TGTGCCAGTACGGGACAGGGTCAAGAGACCCAGTACTTC. This translates into CASTGQGQETQYF. V usage is TRBV19 and J usage is TRBJ2-5, with 9 bases aligning to TRBD1. V lost 7 bases, J lost 2 bases, and 2 bases stayed unmatched. The CDR3 is 13 amino acids. Germline V lookup: CDR1 LNHDA, CDR2 SQIVND (reference sequence).

The chain couples TRBV7-9 to TRBJ2-3; 12 positions match TRBD1. The J segment lost 4 bases and the V segment lost 4 bases, leaving 6 bases of the junction unmatched. This CDR3 is 16 amino acids long. Looked up from germline, CDR1 is SEHNR and CDR2 is FQNEAQ (reference sequence). This CDR3 is CASSWYGTGGADTQYF. The CDR3 DNA sequence: TGTGCCAGCAGCTGGTATGGGACAGGGGGCGCAGATACGCAGTATTTT.

V is TRBV3-1 (or the pseudogene TRBV3-2) and J is TRBJ2-3; 14 positions match TRBD2. The CDR3 totals 16 residues. Germline lookup yields CDR1 LGHDT and CDR2 YNNKEL (reference sequence). J lost 8 bases, V lost 1 base, and 5 bases had no gene match. In DNA form, the CDR3 reads TGTGCCAGCAGCCAAGCCGGGACTAGCGGGAGTGTTACGCAGTATTTT. Amino acids: CASSQAGTSGSVTQYF.

V and J are TRBV7-9 and TRBJ2-3; TRBD2 matches at 9 bases. The germline CDR1 and CDR2 sequences are SEHNR and FQNEAQ (reference sequence). The V segment lost 6 bases and the J segment 5 bases; nucleotides outside the gene matches: 12. There are 16 residues in the CDR3. The chain's CDR3 is CASRILAGGQGDTQYF. The CDR3 DNA sequence: TGTGCCAGCAGAATTTTGGCGGGAGGGCAGGGAGATACGCAGTATTTT.

The gene calls are TRBV7-8 and TRBJ2-3; no clear D gene. V was cut by 6 bases and J by 2 bases, with 12 bases left in between. There are 14 residues in the CDR3. Germline-derived CDR1 and CDR2 are SGHVS and FQNEAQ. CDR3 nucleotide sequence: TGTGCCAGCAGATCGTTCGGAGACACAGATACGCAGTATTTT. Its protein product is CASRSFGDTDTQYF.

The rearrangement uses TRBV7-9 and TRBJ2-1; 10 bases match TRBD1. The J segment lost 8 bases and the V segment lost 2 bases, leaving 6 bases of the junction unmatched. CDR1 is SEHNR, CDR2 FQNEAQ, per germline (reference sequence). The CDR3 has 15 residues. CDR3 nucleotide sequence: TGTGCCAGCAGCTTAAAGGGACAGGGGTCCCATGAGCAGTTCTTC. Its protein is CASSLKGQGSHEQFF.

This clone occurred once. The genes are TRBV4-3 and TRBJ2-7; D might be TRBD1 (7 bases). V was cut by 0 bases and J by 2 bases, with 11 bases left in between. The CDR3 totals 15 residues. Germline CDR1 and CDR2: LGHNA and YSLEER. The CDR3 DNA sequence: TGCGCCAGCAGCCAAGATCAGGGGGGTCCCTACGAGCAGTACGTC. It encodes CASSQDQGGPYEQYV.

V is TRBV7-7 and J is TRBJ2-1; 7 positions agree with TRBD2. This CDR3 is built from 15 residues. Germline CDR1 is SSHAT and CDR2 is FNYEAQ (reference sequence). V shed 5 bases, J shed 3 bases, and the junction held 7 bases outside the gene matches. CDR3 protein: CASSPLLANYNEQFF. CDR3 DNA sequence: TGTGCCAGCAGCCCCCTACTAGCGAACTACAATGAGCAGTTCTTC.

The V call is TRBV24-1, the J call TRBJ1-1; D is undetermined. The CDR3 extends over 11 amino acids. Germline V gene sequence: CDR1 KGHDR, CDR2 SFDVKD. Trimming removed 1 base at V and 11 bases at J, with 7 bases between. The CDR3 sequence is CATSDFGLAFF. Written as DNA, the CDR3 is TGTGCCACCAGTGATTTCGGGTTGGCTTTCTTT.

The chain recombines TRBV7-9 with TRBJ1-1; TRBD1 matches at 9 bases. The germline gives CDR1 SEHNR, CDR2 FQNEAQ (reference sequence). CDR3 size: 14 residues. V was clipped by 5 bases and J by 2 bases; unmatched bases: 3. CDR3 region: CASSRTGANTEAFF. The CDR3, as DNA: TGTGCCAGCAGCCGGACAGGGGCAAACACTGAAGCTTTCTTT.

This chain uses TRBV27 with TRBJ2-3; 7 bases are a match to TRBD1. Germline V gene data show CDR1 as MNHEY and CDR2 as SMNVEV (reference sequence). V shed 5 bases and J 4 bases; nucleotides not matched to a gene: 12. CDR3 length: 16 residues. The CDR3, as DNA: TGTGCCAGCAGTGGGGAAAACAGGGGTTGGGCAGATACGCAGTATTTT. Translation gives CASSGENRGWADTQYF.

The chain combines TRBV6-2 or TRBV6-3 with TRBJ2-5; D may match TRBD1 or TRBD2 (6 bases each). The CDR3 loop spans 14 amino acids. Trimming shortened V by 6 bases and J by 2 bases, and 13 bases separated the two germline ends. CDR1 and CDR2 (germline): MNHEY, SVGEGT. CDR3 sequence reads: CASSPGDSQETQYF. DNA of the CDR3: TGTGCCAGCAGCCCAGGGGACTCACAAGAGACCCAGTACTTC.

The V and J genes are TRBV18 and TRBJ2-7, with D hard to call. This CDR3 is built from 13 residues. The V gene lost 3 bases and the J gene lost 3 bases, with 9 bases spanning the gap. Per the germline V gene, CDR1 is KGHSH and CDR2 is LQKENI. CDR3 nucleotide sequence: TGTGCCAGCTCACCTGCCAGAAACTACGAGCAGTACGTC. The encoded protein is CASSPARNYEQYV.

The chain recombines TRBV6-2 or TRBV6-3 with TRBJ1-1; TRBD1 might be the D (5 bases). The CDR3 has 15 residues. The V gene's germline CDR1 is MNHEY and CDR2 SVGEGT. The ends were cut back, 1 base at V and 1 base at J, with 10 bases in the middle. CDR3 loop: CASSYFPDRNTEAFF. The CDR3 nucleotides are TGTGCCAGCAGTTACTTCCCCGACAGGAACACTGAAGCTTTCTTT.

The chain combines TRBV30 with TRBJ1-5; 9 bases are a match to TRBD1. The CDR3 has 15 amino acids. Trimming cost V 3 bases and J 5 bases; bases outside gene matches: 8. Germline values: CDR1 GTSNPN, CDR2 SVGIG (reference sequence). CDR3 amino acids: CAWRRGTGIYQPQHF. Written as DNA, the CDR3 is TGTGCCTGGAGGCGCGGGACAGGGATTTATCAGCCCCAGCATTTT.

This chain joins TRBV27 and TRBJ1-2, with D maybe TRBD1 (6 bases). The CDR3 is made up of 13 amino acids. Germline CDR1 and CDR2: MNHEY and SMNVEV (reference sequence). V dropped 6 bases and J dropped 7 bases, with 15 bases sitting between them. The CDR3 coding sequence is TGTGCCAGCAGGTCACACAGGGCCGGTGGCTACACCTTC. Its protein product is CASRSHRAGGYTF.

The genes are TRBV5-1 and TRBJ1-2; D is possibly TRBD1 (6 bases). There are 16 residues in the CDR3. Trimming removed 0 bases from V and 1 base from J, with 13 bases in between. Looked up from germline, CDR1 is SGHRS and CDR2 is YFSETQ. The DNA for the CDR3 is TGCGCCAGCAGCTTGGGTCCAGGGGTGGATAACTATGGCTACACCTTC. Translated, it gives CASSLGPGVDNYGYTF. Based on the CDR3 plus reference TRBV5-1 and TRBJ1-2, the full variable domain is KAGVTQTPRYLIKTRGQQVTLSCSPISGHRSVSWYQQTPGQGLQFLFEYFSETQRNKGNFPGRFSGRQFSNSRSEMNVSTLELGDSALYLCASSLGPGVDNYGYTFGSGTRLTVV.